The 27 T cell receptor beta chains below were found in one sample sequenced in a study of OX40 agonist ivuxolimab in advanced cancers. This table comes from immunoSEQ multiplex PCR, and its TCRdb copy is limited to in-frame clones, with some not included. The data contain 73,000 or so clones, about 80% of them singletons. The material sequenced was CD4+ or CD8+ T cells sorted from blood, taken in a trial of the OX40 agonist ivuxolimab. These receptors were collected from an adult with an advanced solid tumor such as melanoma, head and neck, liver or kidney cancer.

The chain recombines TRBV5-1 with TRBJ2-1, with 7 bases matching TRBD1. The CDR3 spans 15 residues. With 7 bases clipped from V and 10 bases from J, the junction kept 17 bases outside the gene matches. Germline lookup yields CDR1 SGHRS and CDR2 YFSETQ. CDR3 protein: CASCTGQAGLFEQFF. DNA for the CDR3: TGCGCCAGCTGCACCGGACAGGCCGGACTCTTCGAGCAGTTCTTC. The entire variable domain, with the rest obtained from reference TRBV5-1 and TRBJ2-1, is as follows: KAGVTQTPRYLIKTRGQQVTLSCSPISGHRSVSWYQQTPGQGLQFLFEYFSETQRNKGNFPGRFSGRQFSNSRSEMNVSTLELGDSALYLCASCTGQAGLFEQFFGPGTRLTVL.

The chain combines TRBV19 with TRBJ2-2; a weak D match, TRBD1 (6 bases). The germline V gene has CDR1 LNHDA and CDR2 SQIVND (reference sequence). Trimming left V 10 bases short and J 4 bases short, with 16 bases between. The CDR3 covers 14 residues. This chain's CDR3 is CATVGGSGTGELFF. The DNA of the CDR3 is TGTGCCACTGTTGGGGGCTCGGGCACCGGGGAGCTGTTTTTT.

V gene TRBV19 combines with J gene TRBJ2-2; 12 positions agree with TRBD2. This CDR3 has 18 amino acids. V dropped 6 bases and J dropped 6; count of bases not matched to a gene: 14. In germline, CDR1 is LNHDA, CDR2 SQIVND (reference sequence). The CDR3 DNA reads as TGTGCCAGTAGCACGAGGCCGGGACTAGCGGGTTTTCCCGGGGAGCTGTTTTTT. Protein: CASSTRPGLAGFPGELFF.

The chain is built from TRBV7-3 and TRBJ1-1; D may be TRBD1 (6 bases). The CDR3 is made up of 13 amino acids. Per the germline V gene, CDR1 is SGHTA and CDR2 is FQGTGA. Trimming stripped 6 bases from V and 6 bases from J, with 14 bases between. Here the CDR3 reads CASRSTGASEAFF. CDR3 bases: TGTGCCAGCAGGTCCACGGGGGCGTCTGAAGCTTTCTTT.

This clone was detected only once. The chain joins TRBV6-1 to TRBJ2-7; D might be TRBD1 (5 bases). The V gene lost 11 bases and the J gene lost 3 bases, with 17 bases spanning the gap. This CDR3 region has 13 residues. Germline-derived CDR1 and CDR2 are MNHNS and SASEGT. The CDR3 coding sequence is TGTGCCGGGCGACTGGGGCAGAACTACGAGCAGTACTTC. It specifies CAGRLGQNYEQYF.

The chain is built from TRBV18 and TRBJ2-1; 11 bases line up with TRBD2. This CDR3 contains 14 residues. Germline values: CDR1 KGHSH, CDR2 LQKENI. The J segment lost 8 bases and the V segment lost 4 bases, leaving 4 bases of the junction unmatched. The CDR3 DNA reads TGTGCCAGCTCACTAGCGGGAGGGCCAGATGAGCAGTTCTTC. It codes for CASSLAGGPDEQFF.

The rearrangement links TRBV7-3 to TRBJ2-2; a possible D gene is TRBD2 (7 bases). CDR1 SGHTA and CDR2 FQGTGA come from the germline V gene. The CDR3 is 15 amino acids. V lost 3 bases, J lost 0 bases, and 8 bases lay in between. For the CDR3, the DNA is TGTGCCAGCAGCTTCGGGGGGCCGAACACCGGGGAGCTGTTTTTT. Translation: CASSFGGPNTGELFF.

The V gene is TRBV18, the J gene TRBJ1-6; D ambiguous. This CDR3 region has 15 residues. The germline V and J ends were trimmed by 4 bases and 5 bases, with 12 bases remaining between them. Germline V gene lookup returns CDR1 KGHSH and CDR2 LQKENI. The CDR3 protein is CASSLERSDNSPLHF. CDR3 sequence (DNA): TGTGCCAGCTCACTGGAGCGGTCCGATAATTCACCCCTCCACTTT.

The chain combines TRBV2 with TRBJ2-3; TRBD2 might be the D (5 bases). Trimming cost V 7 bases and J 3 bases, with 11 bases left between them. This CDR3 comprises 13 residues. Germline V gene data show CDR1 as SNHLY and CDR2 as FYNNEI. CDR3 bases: TGTGCCAGCATGAGGACTCTTACAGATACGCAGTATTTT. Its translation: CASMRTLTDTQYF. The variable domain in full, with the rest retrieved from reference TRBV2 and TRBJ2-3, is EPEVTQTPSHQVTQMGQEVILRCVPISNHLYFYWYRQILGQKVEFLVSFYNNEISEKSEIFDDQFSVERPDGSNFTLKIRSTKLEDSAMYFCASMRTLTDTQYFGPGTRLTVL.

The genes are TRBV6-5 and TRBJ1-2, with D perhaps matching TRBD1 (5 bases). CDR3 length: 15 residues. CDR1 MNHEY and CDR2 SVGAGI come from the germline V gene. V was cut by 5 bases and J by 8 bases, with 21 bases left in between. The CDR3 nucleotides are TGTGCCAGCAGTCCTTACATGGGACGATCGAACGGCTACACCTTC. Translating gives CASSPYMGRSNGYTF.

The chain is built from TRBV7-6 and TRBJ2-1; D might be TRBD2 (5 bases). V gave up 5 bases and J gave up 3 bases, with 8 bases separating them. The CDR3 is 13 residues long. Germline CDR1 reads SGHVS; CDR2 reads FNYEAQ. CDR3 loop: CASSPAVYNEQFF. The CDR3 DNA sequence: TGTGCCAGCAGCCCAGCGGTCTACAATGAGCAGTTCTTC.

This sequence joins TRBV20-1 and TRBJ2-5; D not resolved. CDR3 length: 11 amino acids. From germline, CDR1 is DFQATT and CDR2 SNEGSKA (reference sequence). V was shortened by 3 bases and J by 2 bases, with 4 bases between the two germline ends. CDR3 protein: CSARVQETQYF. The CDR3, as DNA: TGCAGTGCTAGGGTACAAGAGACCCAGTACTTC.

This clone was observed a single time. CDR3 loop: CASRTGVDQPQHF. CDR3 in DNA: TGTGCCAGCAGGACAGGGGTAGATCAGCCCCAGCATTTT. V usage is TRBV6-1 and J usage is TRBJ1-5, with 8 bases that match TRBD1. CDR3 length: 13 residues. In germline, CDR1 is MNHNS, CDR2 SASEGT. With V trimmed by 6 bases and J by 5 bases, 3 bases remained unmatched.

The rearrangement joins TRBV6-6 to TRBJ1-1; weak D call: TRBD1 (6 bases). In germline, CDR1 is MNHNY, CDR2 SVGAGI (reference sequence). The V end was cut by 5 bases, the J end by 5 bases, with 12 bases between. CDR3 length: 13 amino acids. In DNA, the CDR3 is TGTGCCAGCAGTAGTCAGGGGAGGACTGAAGCTTTCTTT. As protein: CASSSQGRTEAFF.

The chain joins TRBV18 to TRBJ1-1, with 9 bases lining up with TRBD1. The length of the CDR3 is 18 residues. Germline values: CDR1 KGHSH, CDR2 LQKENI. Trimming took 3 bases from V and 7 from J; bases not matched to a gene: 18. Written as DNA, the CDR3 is TGTGCCAGCTCACCGGCTACAGGGGGCGCCGGGAAACAGGGTGAAGCTTTCTTT. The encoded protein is CASSPATGGAGKQGEAFF.

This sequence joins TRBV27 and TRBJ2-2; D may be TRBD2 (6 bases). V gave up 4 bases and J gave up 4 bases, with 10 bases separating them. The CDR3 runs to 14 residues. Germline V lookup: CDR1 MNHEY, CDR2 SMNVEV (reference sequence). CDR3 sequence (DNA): TGTGCCAGCAGTTGGACTATCAGCACCGGGGAGCTGTTTTTT. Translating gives CASSWTISTGELFF.

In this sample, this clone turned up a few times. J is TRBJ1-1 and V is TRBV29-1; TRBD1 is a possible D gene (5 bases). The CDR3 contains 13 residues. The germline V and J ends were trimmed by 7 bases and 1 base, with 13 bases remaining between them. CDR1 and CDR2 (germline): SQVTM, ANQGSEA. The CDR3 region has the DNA TGCAGCGCCAGAATACAGGAGAACACTGAAGCTTTCTTT. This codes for CSARIQENTEAFF.

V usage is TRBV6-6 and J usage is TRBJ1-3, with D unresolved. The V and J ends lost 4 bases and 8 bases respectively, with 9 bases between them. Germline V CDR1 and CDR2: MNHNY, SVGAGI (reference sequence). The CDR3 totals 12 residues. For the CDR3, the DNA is TGTGCCAGCAGTTCCAAGCGGGACACCATATATTTT. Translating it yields CASSSKRDTIYF.

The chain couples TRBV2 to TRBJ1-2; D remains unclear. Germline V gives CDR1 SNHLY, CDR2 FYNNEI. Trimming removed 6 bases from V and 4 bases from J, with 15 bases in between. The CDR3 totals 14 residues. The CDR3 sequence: CASRRSGLVYGYTF. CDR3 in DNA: TGTGCCAGCAGGAGATCTGGCTTGGTCTATGGCTACACCTTC.

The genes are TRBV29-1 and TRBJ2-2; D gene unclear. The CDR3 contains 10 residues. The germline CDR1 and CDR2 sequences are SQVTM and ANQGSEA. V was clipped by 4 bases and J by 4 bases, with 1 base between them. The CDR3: CSVGTGELFF. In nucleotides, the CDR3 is TGCAGCGTTGGCACCGGGGAGCTGTTTTTT.

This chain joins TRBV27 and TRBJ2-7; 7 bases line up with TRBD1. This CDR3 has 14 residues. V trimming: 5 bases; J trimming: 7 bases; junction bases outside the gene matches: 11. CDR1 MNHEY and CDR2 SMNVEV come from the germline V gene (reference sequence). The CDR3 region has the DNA TGTGCCAGCAGTCCAATAAGCAGGGGGAGAGAGCAGTACTTC. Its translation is CASSPISRGREQYF.

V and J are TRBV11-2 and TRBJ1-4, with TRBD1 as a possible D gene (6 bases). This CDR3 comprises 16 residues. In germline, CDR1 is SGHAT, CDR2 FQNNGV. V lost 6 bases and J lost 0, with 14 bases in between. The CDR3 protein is CASSPDRRSTNEKLFF. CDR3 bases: TGTGCCAGCAGTCCCGACAGGCGCTCAACTAATGAAAAACTGTTTTTT.

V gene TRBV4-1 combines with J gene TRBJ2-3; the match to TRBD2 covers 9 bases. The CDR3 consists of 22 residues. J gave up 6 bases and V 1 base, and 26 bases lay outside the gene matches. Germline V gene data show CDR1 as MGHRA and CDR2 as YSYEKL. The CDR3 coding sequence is TGCGCCAGCAGCCAAGCGCCCTTCTTGTTCAAGCGGGAGGAGAGCCACGGGGATACGCAGTATTTT. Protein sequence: CASSQAPFLFKREESHGDTQYF.

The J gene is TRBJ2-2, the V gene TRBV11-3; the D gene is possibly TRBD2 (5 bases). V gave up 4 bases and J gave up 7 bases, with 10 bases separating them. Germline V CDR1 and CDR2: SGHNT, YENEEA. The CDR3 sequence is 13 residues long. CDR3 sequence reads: CASSSGLIGELFF. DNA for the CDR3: TGTGCCAGCAGCTCCGGACTCATCGGGGAGCTGTTTTTT.

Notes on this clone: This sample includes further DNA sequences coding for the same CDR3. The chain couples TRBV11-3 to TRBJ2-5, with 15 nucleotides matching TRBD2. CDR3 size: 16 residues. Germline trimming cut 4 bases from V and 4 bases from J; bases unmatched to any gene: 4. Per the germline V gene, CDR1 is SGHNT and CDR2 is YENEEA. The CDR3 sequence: CASSWTSGRAGETQYF. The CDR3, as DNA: TGTGCCAGCAGCTGGACTAGCGGGAGGGCCGGAGAGACCCAGTACTTC.

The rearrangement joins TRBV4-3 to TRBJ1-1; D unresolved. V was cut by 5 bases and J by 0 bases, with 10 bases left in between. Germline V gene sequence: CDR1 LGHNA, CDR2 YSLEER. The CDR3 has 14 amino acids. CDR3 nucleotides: TGCGCCAGCAGCTGGGCGGCCCTGAACACTGAAGCTTTCTTT. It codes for CASSWAALNTEAFF.

The chain's CDR3 is CASSFSGAAFF. The CDR3 DNA is TGTGCCAGCAGCTTCTCAGGGGCGGCTTTCTTT. This chain uses TRBV7-9 with TRBJ1-1, with D possibly being TRBD1 (6 bases). The V end lost 3 bases, the J end lost 11 bases, and 10 bases lay between the germline ends. The CDR3 runs to 11 residues. In germline, CDR1 is SEHNR, CDR2 FQNEAQ (reference sequence).